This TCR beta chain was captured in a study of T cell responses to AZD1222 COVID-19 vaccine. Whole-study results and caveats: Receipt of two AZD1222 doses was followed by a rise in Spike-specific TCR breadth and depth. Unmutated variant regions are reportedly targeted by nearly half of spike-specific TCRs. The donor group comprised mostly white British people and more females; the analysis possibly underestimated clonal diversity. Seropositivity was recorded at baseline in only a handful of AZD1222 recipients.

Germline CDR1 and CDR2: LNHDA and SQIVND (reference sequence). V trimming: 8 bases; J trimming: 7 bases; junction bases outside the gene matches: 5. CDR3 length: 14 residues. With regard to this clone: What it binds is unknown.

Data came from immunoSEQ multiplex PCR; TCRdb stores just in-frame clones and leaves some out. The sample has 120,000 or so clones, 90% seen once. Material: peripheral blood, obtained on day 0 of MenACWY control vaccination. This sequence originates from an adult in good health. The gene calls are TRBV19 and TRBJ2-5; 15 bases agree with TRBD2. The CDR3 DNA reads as TGTGCCAGTGGGACTAGCGGGGGGACCGGGACCCAGTACTTC. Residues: CASGTSGGTGTQYF. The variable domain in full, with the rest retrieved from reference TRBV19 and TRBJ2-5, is DGGITQSPKYLFRKEGQNVTLSCEQNLNHDAMYWYRQDPGQGLRLIYYSQIVNDFQKGDIAEGYSVSREKKESFPLTVTSAQKNPTAFYLCASGTSGGTGTQYFGPGTRLLVL.